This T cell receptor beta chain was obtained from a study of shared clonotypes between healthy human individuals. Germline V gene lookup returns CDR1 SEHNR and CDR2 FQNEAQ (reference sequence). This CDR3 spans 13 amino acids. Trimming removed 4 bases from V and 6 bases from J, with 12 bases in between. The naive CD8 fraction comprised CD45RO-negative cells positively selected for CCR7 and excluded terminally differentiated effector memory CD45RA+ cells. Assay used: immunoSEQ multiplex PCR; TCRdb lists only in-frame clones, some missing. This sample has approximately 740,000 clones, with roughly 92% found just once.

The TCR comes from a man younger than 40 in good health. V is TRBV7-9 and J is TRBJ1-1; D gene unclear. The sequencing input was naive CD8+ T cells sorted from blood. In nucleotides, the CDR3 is TGTGCCAGCAGCTCACCACACGAACCTGAAGCTTTCTTT. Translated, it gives CASSSPHEPEAFF. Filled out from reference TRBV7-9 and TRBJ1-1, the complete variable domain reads DTGVSQNPRHKITKRGQNVTFRCDPISEHNRLYWYRQTLGQGPEFLTYFQNEAQLEKSRLLSDRFSAERPKGSFSTLEIQRTEQGDSAMYLCASSSPHEPEAFFGQGTRLTVV.